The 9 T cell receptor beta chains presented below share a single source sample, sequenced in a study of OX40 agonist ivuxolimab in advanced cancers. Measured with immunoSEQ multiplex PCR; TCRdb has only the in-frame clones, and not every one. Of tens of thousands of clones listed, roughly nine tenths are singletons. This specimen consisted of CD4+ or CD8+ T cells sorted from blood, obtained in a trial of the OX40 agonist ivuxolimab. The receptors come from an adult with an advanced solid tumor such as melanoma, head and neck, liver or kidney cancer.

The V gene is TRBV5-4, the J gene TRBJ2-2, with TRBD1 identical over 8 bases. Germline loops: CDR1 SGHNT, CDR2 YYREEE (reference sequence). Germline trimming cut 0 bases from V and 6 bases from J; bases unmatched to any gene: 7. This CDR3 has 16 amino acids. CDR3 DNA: TGTGCCAGCAGCTTGGCTGGCCAGGGGGCATCCGGGGAGCTGTTTTTT. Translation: CASSLAGQGASGELFF.

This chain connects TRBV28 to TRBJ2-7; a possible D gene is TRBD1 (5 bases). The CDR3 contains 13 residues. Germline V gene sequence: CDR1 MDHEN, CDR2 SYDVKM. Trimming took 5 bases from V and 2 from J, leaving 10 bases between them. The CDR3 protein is CASSPVGPYEQYF. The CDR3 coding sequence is TGTGCCAGCAGTCCCGTGGGGCCCTACGAGCAGTACTTC.

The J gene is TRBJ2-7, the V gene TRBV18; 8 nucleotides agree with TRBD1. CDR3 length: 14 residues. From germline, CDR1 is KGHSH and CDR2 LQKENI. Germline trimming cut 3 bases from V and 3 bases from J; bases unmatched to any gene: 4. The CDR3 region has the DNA TGTGCCAGCTCACCTAAGACAGGGGACTACGAGCAGTACTTC. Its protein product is CASSPKTGDYEQYF.

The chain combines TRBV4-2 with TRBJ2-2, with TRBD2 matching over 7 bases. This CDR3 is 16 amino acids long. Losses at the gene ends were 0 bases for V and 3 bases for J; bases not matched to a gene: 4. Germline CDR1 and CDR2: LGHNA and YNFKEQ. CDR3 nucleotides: TGTGCCAGCAGCCAAGATCGGACTAGGCACACCGGGGAGCTGTTTTTT. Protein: CASSQDRTRHTGELFF.

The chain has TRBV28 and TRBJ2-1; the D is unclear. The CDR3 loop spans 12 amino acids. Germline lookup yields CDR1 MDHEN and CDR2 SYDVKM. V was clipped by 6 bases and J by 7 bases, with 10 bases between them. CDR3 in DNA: TGTGCCAGCAGGCGTTCTGTTAATGAGCAGTTCTTC. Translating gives CASRRSVNEQFF.

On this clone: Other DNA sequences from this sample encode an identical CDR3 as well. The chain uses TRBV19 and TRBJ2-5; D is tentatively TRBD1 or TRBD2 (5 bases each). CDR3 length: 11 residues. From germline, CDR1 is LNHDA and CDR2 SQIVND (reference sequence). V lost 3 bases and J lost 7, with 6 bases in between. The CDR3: CASSIGGTQYF. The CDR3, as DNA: TGTGCCAGTAGTATTGGGGGGACCCAGTACTTC.

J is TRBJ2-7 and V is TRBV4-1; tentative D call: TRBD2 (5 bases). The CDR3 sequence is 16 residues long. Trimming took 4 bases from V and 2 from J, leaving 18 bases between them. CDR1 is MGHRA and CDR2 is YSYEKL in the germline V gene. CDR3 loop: CASSRPDRAGAYEQYF. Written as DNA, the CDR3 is TGCGCCAGCAGCCGACCGGACCGGGCCGGGGCCTACGAGCAGTACTTC.

Written as DNA, the CDR3 is TGTGCCAGCAGCTGGGATCCGGGACTAGCGGGACTAATCCAAGAGACCCAGTACTTC. Its protein is CASSWDPGLAGLIQETQYF. This sequence joins TRBV5-6 and TRBJ2-5; 13 bases line up with TRBD2. The CDR3 covers 19 residues. CDR1 and CDR2 (germline): SGHDT, YYEEEE. The V gene end was trimmed by 3 bases and the J gene end by 1 base; junction bases not matched to a gene: 12. The complete variable domain, with remaining parts taken from reference TRBV5-6 and TRBJ2-5, reads DAGVTQSPTHLIKTRGQQVTLRCSPKSGHDTVSWYQQALGQGPQFIFQYYEEEERQRGNFPDRFSGHQFPNYSSELNVNALLLGDSALYLCASSWDPGLAGLIQETQYFGPGTRLLVL.

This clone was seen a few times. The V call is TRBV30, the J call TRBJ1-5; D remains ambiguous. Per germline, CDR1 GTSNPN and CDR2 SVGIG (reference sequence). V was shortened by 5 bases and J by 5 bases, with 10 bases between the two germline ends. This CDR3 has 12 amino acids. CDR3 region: CAWALNHQPQHF. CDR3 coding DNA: TGTGCCTGGGCCCTTAACCATCAGCCCCAGCATTTT.